This T cell receptor beta chain was sequenced in a study of OX40 agonist ivuxolimab in advanced cancers. Study details: Patients were over 65% male with ages about 20 to 79, mean around 58. Three patients, one with hepatocellular carcinoma and two with cutaneous melanoma, responded partially.

Method: immunoSEQ multiplex PCR; TCRdb's copy keeps in-frame clones and lacks some. The sample records 69,000 or so clones, about four fifths being singletons. V lost 5 bases, J lost 7 bases, and 6 bases stayed unmatched. Germline V gene sequence: CDR1 MDHEN, CDR2 SYDVKM. The CDR3 consists of 13 residues. Anyone with autoimmune disease history or systemic immunosuppression was excluded. The TCR comes from an adult with an advanced solid tumor such as melanoma, head and neck, liver or kidney cancer. The chain couples TRBV28 to TRBJ1-2; 8 bases match TRBD1. The source material was CD4+ or CD8+ T cells sorted from blood, sampled in a trial of the OX40 agonist ivuxolimab. The CDR3 reads CASSEIDRGGYTF. The CDR3 region has the DNA TGTGCCAGCAGTGAGATTGACAGGGGTGGCTACACCTTC.